Listed below are T cell receptor beta chains from one sample, sequenced in a study of control samples from healthy donors and cancer patients. Here immunoSEQ multiplex PCR was the method, and the copy in TCRdb shows in-frame clones only, minus some. The sample lists some 120,000 clones; about nine tenths were seen once. Input material: blood. Receptors were obtained from a man aged 40-55 years in good health. Each CDR3 is given with its conserved first and last residue. Each record gives: clone size, J gene, V gene, D gene, CDR3 DNA, CDR3 protein. D genes are given only for firm matches. The listing skips clone size in some rows; elsewhere it reads once, few, many or a size class.

clone_size: -; j_call: TRBJ2-2; v_call: TRBV4-3; d_call: -; cdr3_nt: TGCGCCAGCAGCCAAGCCATGGGAGTTCAAACCGGGGAGCTGTTTTTT; cdr3_aa: CASSQAMGVQTGELFF
clone_size: once; j_call: TRBJ1-4; v_call: TRBV7-9; d_call: -; cdr3_nt: TGTGCCAGCAGCCTAAATAGGGTAACTAATGAAAAACTGTTTTTT; cdr3_aa: CASSLNRVTNEKLFF
clone_size: -; j_call: TRBJ1-1; v_call: TRBV3-1/TRBV3-2; d_call: -; cdr3_nt: TGTGCCAGCAGCCAATTATCGGGCAGGGGAGACGCTTTCTTT; cdr3_aa: CASSQLSGRGDAFF
clone_size: -; j_call: TRBJ2-3; v_call: TRBV28; d_call: -; cdr3_nt: TGTGCCAGCAGTTTATCCGATACGCAGTATTTT; cdr3_aa: CASSLSDTQYF
clone_size: -; j_call: TRBJ2-5; v_call: TRBV4-3; d_call: TRBD1; cdr3_nt: TGCGCCAGCAGCCCGACGGGACAGGGACTACAAGAGACCCAGTACTTC; cdr3_aa: CASSPTGQGLQETQYF
clone_size: -; j_call: TRBJ1-1; v_call: TRBV5-6; d_call: -; cdr3_nt: TGTGCCAGCAGCTTGGCGGGACGGATGAACACTGAAGCTTTCTTT; cdr3_aa: CASSLAGRMNTEAFF
clone_size: -; j_call: TRBJ2-7; v_call: TRBV7-2; d_call: -; cdr3_nt: TGTGCCAGCAGCTTAGCGGCCCCCCTTATGGAGCAGTACTTC; cdr3_aa: CASSLAAPLMEQYF
clone_size: once; j_call: TRBJ1-2; v_call: TRBV19; d_call: TRBD1; cdr3_nt: TGTGCCAGTATGGAGACAGGGGCGGACTATGGCTACACCTTC; cdr3_aa: CASMETGADYGYTF
clone_size: -; j_call: TRBJ1-2; v_call: TRBV30; d_call: -; cdr3_nt: TGTGCCTGGAGGGACGGACTCTATGGCTACACCTTC; cdr3_aa: CAWRDGLYGYTF
clone_size: -; j_call: TRBJ1-2; v_call: TRBV3-1/TRBV3-2; d_call: TRBD1; cdr3_nt: TGTGCCAGCAGCCAAGGCAGGGGGCCTGGCTACACCTTC; cdr3_aa: CASSQGRGPGYTF
clone_size: -; j_call: TRBJ2-7; v_call: TRBV5-1; d_call: TRBD2; cdr3_nt: TGCGCCAGCAGCTTTAGCGGGGGGGCGCCCGAGCAGTACTTC; cdr3_aa: CASSFSGGAPEQYF
clone_size: -; j_call: TRBJ2-3; v_call: TRBV6-4; d_call: TRBD2; cdr3_nt: TGTGCCAGCAGTGACTCCCGGGGGGGCACAGATACGCAGTATTTT; cdr3_aa: CASSDSRGGTDTQYF
clone_size: -; j_call: TRBJ1-2; v_call: TRBV5-1; d_call: -; cdr3_nt: TGCGCCAGCAGCTTGTCAGGGAACTATGGCTACACCTTC; cdr3_aa: CASSLSGNYGYTF
clone_size: few; j_call: TRBJ1-1; v_call: TRBV4-1; d_call: -; cdr3_nt: TGCGCCAGCAGCCGACTGATGAACACTGAAGCTTTCTTT; cdr3_aa: CASSRLMNTEAFF
clone_size: -; j_call: TRBJ1-2; v_call: TRBV11-3; d_call: TRBD1; cdr3_nt: TGTGCCAGCAGCCAGACAGGGCGGTATGGCTACACCTTC; cdr3_aa: CASSQTGRYGYTF
clone_size: once; j_call: TRBJ1-2; v_call: TRBV30; d_call: -; cdr3_nt: TGTGCCTGGAGTGTACTATCTACCGGGCTAAACTATGGCTACACCTTC; cdr3_aa: CAWSVLSTGLNYGYTF
clone_size: -; j_call: TRBJ2-2; v_call: TRBV24-1; d_call: -; cdr3_nt: TGTGCCACCGCAAACGGGGGGCACACCGGGGAGCTGTTTTTT; cdr3_aa: CATANGGHTGELFF
clone_size: -; j_call: TRBJ1-2; v_call: TRBV4-3; d_call: -; cdr3_nt: TGCGCCAGCAGCCAAGGTTTGGCTACGCGGGCAGGAGGCTACACCTTC; cdr3_aa: CASSQGLATRAGGYTF
clone_size: -; j_call: TRBJ2-1; v_call: TRBV7-8; d_call: -; cdr3_nt: TGTGCCAGCAGCTTAGAGGGTCGGGGCGGGATGGAGCAGTTCTTC; cdr3_aa: CASSLEGRGGMEQFF
clone_size: -; j_call: TRBJ2-6; v_call: TRBV5-1; d_call: -; cdr3_nt: TGCGCCAGCAGCAGGGGCGCCTTGGCTGGGGCCAACGTCCTGACTTTC; cdr3_aa: CASSRGALAGANVLTF
clone_size: once; j_call: TRBJ1-2; v_call: TRBV30; d_call: -; cdr3_nt: TGTGCCTGGAGTGTATATGCTTGGGGGGATGGCTACACCTTC; cdr3_aa: CAWSVYAWGDGYTF
clone_size: once; j_call: TRBJ1-1; v_call: TRBV5-4; d_call: -; cdr3_nt: TGTGCCAGCAGCTCGAAGACAGGCCCGAACACTGAAGCTTTCTTT; cdr3_aa: CASSSKTGPNTEAFF
clone_size: -; j_call: TRBJ1-1; v_call: TRBV30; d_call: -; cdr3_nt: TGTGCCTGGAGGGAGGGAAAGTGGGGGGACACTGAAGCTTTCTTT; cdr3_aa: CAWREGKWGDTEAFF
clone_size: -; j_call: TRBJ2-5; v_call: TRBV4-1; d_call: -; cdr3_nt: TGCGCCAGCAGCCTCCGCGGTCGGGAGACCCAGTACTTC; cdr3_aa: CASSLRGRETQYF
clone_size: -; j_call: TRBJ1-1; v_call: TRBV19; d_call: -; cdr3_nt: TGTGCCAGTAGTATAGCAACCTTAACGTACACTGAAGCTTTCTTT; cdr3_aa: CASSIATLTYTEAFF
clone_size: once; j_call: TRBJ2-3; v_call: TRBV6-4; d_call: TRBD2; cdr3_nt: TGTGCCAGCAGTGACTCTAGCGGGGGCACAGATACGCAGTATTTT; cdr3_aa: CASSDSSGGTDTQYF
clone_size: -; j_call: TRBJ2-3; v_call: TRBV5-1; d_call: -; cdr3_nt: TGCGCCAGCAGCTTGACGCAGGGCACCACAGATACGCAGTATTTT; cdr3_aa: CASSLTQGTTDTQYF
clone_size: few; j_call: TRBJ1-1; v_call: TRBV14; d_call: -; cdr3_nt: TGTGCCAGCAGCCGGTATATACTAGCGGACACTGAAGCTTTCTTT; cdr3_aa: CASSRYILADTEAFF
clone_size: -; j_call: TRBJ2-5; v_call: TRBV7-2; d_call: TRBD1; cdr3_nt: TGTGCCAGCACCGGGACAGGGAGAGAGACCCAGTACTTC; cdr3_aa: CASTGTGRETQYF
clone_size: -; j_call: TRBJ1-5; v_call: TRBV7-2; d_call: TRBD1; cdr3_nt: TGTGCCAGCAGCTTAAGTGGACAGGTCTATCAGCCCCAGCATTTT; cdr3_aa: CASSLSGQVYQPQHF
clone_size: -; j_call: TRBJ2-5; v_call: TRBV7-8; d_call: -; cdr3_nt: TGTGCCAGCAGCCGGTCACAGGGAGGATGGGTGGAGACCCAGTACTTC; cdr3_aa: CASSRSQGGWVETQYF
clone_size: -; j_call: TRBJ1-3; v_call: TRBV6-6; d_call: -; cdr3_nt: TGTGCCAGCAGTCCACTGGTCTCTGGAAACACCATATATTTT; cdr3_aa: CASSPLVSGNTIYF